These T cell receptor beta chains were read from a single sample in a study of shared T cell receptors in the human thymus. Measured with immunoSEQ multiplex PCR; TCRdb has only the in-frame clones, and not every one. The sample records 500,000 to 850,000 clones, around 87% being singletons. This same sample was also part of a study on human thymus T cells.

Input material: thymocytes. Receptor source: a boy younger than two with a congenital heart defect. CDR3s include the opening cysteine and the closing phenylalanine or tryptophan. The order of the fields is V gene, clone size, D gene, J gene, CDR3 DNA, CDR3 protein. A D gene is named only where the DNA matches it firmly. Clone size, where shown, is once, few, many, or a class for clones that have expanded.

TRBV7-2	.	TRBD2	TRBJ2-5	TGTGCCAGCAGCCCGGTCGGGCTAGCGGGAGTTGAAGAGACCCAGTACTTC	CASSPVGLAGVEETQYF
TRBV5-1	.	.	TRBJ2-5	TGCGCCAGCAGCTTGGGAGGCGGAACCCAAGAGACCCAGTACTTC	CASSLGGGTQETQYF
TRBV27	.	TRBD1	TRBJ1-5	TGTGCCAGCAGTTTCAGCACGACAGGGACTAATCAGCCCCAGCATTTT	CASSFSTTGTNQPQHF
TRBV4-3	.	.	TRBJ1-4	TGCGCCAGCAGCCAAGATCGGGGGTTTGAGGAAAAACTGTTTTTT	CASSQDRGFEEKLFF
TRBV5-1	.	TRBD2	TRBJ2-1	TGCGCCAGCAGCGCGGGGACTAGCGGGAGAGTAGGGTTTAAGTGCAATGAGCAGTTCTTC	CASSAGTSGRVGFKCNEQFF
TRBV6-5	.	TRBD1	TRBJ1-1	TGTGCCAGCAGCCGACAGGGGTTTGCTGAAGCTTTCTTT	CASSRQGFAEAFF
TRBV10-3	.	TRBD2	TRBJ2-2	TGTGCCATCAGTGGCGGCGGGAGTGCCACCGGGGAGCTGTTTTTT	CAISGGGSATGELFF
TRBV28	.	TRBD2	TRBJ2-3	TGTGCCAGCCGGACTAGCGGGAGGCGGTCGGGAGATACGCAGTATTTT	CASRTSGRRSGDTQYF
TRBV7-9	.	.	TRBJ2-5	TGTGCCAGCAGCCCTAAAGAGACCCAGTACTTC	CASSPKETQYF
TRBV30	few	TRBD2	TRBJ2-2	TGTGCCTGGAGTAAGGTCGGGGGGAGGGGGAACACCGGGGAGCTGTTTTTT	CAWSKVGGRGNTGELFF
TRBV7-9	.	.	TRBJ1-6	TGTGCCAGCAGCTTAGCTGAGGAGACGAATTCACCCCTCCACTTT	CASSLAEETNSPLHF
TRBV11-3	.	.	TRBJ2-5	TGTGCCAGCACGCCTCGGGGGTCCCCAGAGACCCAGTACTTC	CASTPRGSPETQYF
TRBV29-1	once	TRBD2	TRBJ2-1	TGCAGCGTTGAGACTAGCGGGAGAAGCAATGAGCAGTTCTTC	CSVETSGRSNEQFF
TRBV4-2	.	TRBD2	TRBJ2-3	TGTGCCAGCAGCCAAGCGCGGGGGGCCAAAGATACGCAGTATTTT	CASSQARGAKDTQYF
TRBV5-5	.	TRBD1	TRBJ2-5	TGTGCCAGCAGCGGGACAGGGAGGGAGACCCAGTACTTC	CASSGTGRETQYF
TRBV7-9	.	TRBD1	TRBJ1-5	TGTGCCAGCAGCTCACAGGGGAATCAGCCCCAGCATTTT	CASSSQGNQPQHF
TRBV5-1	.	.	TRBJ1-1	TGCGCCAGCAGCTTGGCTCCGGGGAACACTGAAGCTTTCTTT	CASSLAPGNTEAFF
TRBV19	.	TRBD1	TRBJ2-1	TGTGCCAGTAGTATTATCGGACAGGGGGCCAATGAGCAGTTCTTC	CASSIIGQGANEQFF
TRBV28	few	TRBD1	TRBJ1-6	TGTGCCAGCAGTTTAAAGTGGGGGACAGGGAGGGGCTCACCCCTCCACTTT	CASSLKWGTGRGSPLHF
TRBV14	.	TRBD1	TRBJ2-5	TGTGCCAGCAGCCAAAAACCGAGGGGGCGCAGGGAGACCCAGTACTTC	CASSQKPRGRRETQYF
TRBV7-9	.	TRBD2	TRBJ2-1	TGTGCCAGCAGCCGCTCGCGGGGGGGCCTCGGATTAGTTGAGCAGTTCTTC	CASSRSRGGLGLVEQFF
TRBV10-3	few	.	TRBJ1-3	TGTGCCATCAGTGAGTCTTGGGGGCAAGGAAACACCATATATTTT	CAISESWGQGNTIYF
TRBV19	.	.	TRBJ1-5	TGTGCCAGTAGTATAGTGCCCGGGGTGCTGGGGGCACGGCAGCCCCAGCATTTT	CASSIVPGVLGARQPQHF
TRBV7-2	.	.	TRBJ2-3	TGTGCCAGCAGCTTCCCCTCCAGCACAGATACGCAGTATTTT	CASSFPSSTDTQYF
TRBV19	.	.	TRBJ1-3	TGTGCCAGTAGAGGAGGGAACTCTGGAAACACCATATATTTT	CASRGGNSGNTIYF
TRBV29-1	.	.	TRBJ2-5	TGCAGCGGCGACAGTGTTTTAGAGACCCAGTACTTC	CSGDSVLETQYF
TRBV6-5	.	.	TRBJ2-1	TGTGCCAGCAGTTACTCGGTGACAGGCCTCTACAATGAGCAGTTCTTC	CASSYSVTGLYNEQFF
TRBV6-5	.	.	TRBJ1-5	TGTGCCAGCAGGAAGGACAGCATCCGCAATCAGCCCCAGCATTTT	CASRKDSIRNQPQHF
TRBV15	.	.	TRBJ2-1	TGTGCCACCAGCAGAGACGTTTTAGAGAATGAGCAGTTCTTC	CATSRDVLENEQFF
TRBV14	.	.	TRBJ1-1	TGTGCCAGCCGCGCGGCGGACACTGAAGCTTTCTTT	CASRAADTEAFF
TRBV27	.	.	TRBJ1-5	TGTGCCAGCAGTAAACAGGGCGGGGGGAGCAATCAGCCCCAGCATTTT	CASSKQGGGSNQPQHF
TRBV27	.	TRBD1	TRBJ1-1	TGTGCCAGCATCAGAACAGGGGTTGGGAACACTGAAGCTTTCTTT	CASIRTGVGNTEAFF